A single sample is the source of the 2 T cell receptor beta chains below, sequenced in a study of cytomegalovirus exposure and HLA in healthy donors. Use of 60 Vbeta and 13 Jbeta primers characterized the PCR. TCRdb's copy holds only in-frame clones and misses some; the assay was immunoSEQ multiplex PCR. The sample consists of more than 95,000 clones, approximately 9.4% of them appearing once. The specimen was PBMCs. The receptors here all came from a young man in good health and CMV-seronegative.

J is TRBJ1-6 and V is TRBV5-1; the match to TRBD1 covers 10 bases. This CDR3 is 15 amino acids long. Per the germline V gene, CDR1 is SGHRS and CDR2 is YFSETQ. V dropped 6 bases and J dropped 11; count of bases not matched to a gene: 11. CDR3 region: CASKKDGTGATPLHF. The CDR3 bases are TGCGCCAGCAAAAAAGACGGGACAGGGGCCACACCCCTCCACTTT.

This chain links TRBV25-1 with TRBJ1-5, with D perhaps matching TRBD1 (6 bases). Germline V gives CDR1 MGHDK, CDR2 SYGVNS. There are 14 residues in the CDR3. V lost 2 bases, J lost 6 bases, and 11 bases lay in between. Here the CDR3 reads CASSETGFGQPQHF. The CDR3 bases are TGTGCCAGCAGTGAAACAGGGTTTGGTCAGCCCCAGCATTTT.